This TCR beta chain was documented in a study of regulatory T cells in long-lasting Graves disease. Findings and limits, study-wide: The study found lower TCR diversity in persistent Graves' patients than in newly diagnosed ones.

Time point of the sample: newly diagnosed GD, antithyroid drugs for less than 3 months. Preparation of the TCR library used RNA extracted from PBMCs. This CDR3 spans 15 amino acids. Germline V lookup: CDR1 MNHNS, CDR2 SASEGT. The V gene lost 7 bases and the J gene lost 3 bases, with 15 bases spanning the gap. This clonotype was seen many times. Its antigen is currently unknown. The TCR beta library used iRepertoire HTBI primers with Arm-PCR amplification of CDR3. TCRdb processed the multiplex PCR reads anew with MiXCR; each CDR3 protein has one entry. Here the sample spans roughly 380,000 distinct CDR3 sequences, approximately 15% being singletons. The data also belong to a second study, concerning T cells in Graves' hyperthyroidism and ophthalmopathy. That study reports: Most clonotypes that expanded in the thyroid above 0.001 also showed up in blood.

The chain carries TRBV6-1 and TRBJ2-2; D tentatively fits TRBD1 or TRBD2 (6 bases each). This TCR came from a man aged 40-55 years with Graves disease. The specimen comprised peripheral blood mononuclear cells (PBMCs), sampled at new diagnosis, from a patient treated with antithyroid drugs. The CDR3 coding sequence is TGTGCCAGCACCAAATGGGGGGCAGACACCGGGGAGCTGTTTTTT. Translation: CASTKWGADTGELFF.